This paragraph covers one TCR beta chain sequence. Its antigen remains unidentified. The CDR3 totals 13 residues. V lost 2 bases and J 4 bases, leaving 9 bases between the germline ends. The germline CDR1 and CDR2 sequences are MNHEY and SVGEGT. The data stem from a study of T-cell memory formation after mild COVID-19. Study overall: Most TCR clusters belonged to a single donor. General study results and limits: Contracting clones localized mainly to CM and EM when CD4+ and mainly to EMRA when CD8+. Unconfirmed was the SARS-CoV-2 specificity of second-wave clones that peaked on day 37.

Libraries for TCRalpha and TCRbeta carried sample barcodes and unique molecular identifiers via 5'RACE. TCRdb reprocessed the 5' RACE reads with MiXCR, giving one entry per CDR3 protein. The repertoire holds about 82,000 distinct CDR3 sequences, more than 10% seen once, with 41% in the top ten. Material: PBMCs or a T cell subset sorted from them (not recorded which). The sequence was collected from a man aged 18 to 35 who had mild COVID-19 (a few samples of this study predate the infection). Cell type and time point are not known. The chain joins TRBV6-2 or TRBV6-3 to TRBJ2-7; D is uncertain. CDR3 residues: CASSYPSEYEQYF. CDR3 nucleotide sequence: TGTGCCAGCAGTTACCCAAGTGAGTACGAGCAGTACTTC.